This T cell receptor (beta chain) was found in a study of identical twins (dated by TCRdb to 2016 to 2017). Regarding the study in general: The study deep-sequenced TCR alpha and beta repertoires from monozygotic twins, unrelated adults of various ages and cord blood to test whether fetal clonotypes persist. Replicate twin experiments were performed at different times using different library preparation protocols to rule out contamination.

Broad study findings and their caveats: Compared with coincidental sharing between unrelated individuals, out-of-frame TCR alpha sequences shared between twins showed an excess of sequences with low generation probability. In monozygotic twins, out-of-frame TCR alpha sharing was systematically underestimated by recombination models, although the models agreed with sharing between unrelated individuals. Because the same donors could not be followed over many years, conclusions were based on cross-sectional statistical analysis. In beta out-of-frame sequences, excess twin sharing was weaker, because having fewer shared sequences lowered the signal-to-noise ratio. Invariant T cells such as MAIT and iNKT could partly confound zero-insertion analyses, though diverse VJ usage argued against this for most clonotypes. Abundant cord blood beta clonotypes had fewer insertions, young adult naive repertoires showed a similar but weaker trend, and memory repertoires showed no such trend.

Library prep was done by 5' RACE. TCRdb shows the sequencer as Illumina HiSeq 2000. A universal primer binding site was introduced by template switching, and a unique molecular identifier was present in the final cDNA, enabling accurate counting of TCR cDNA molecules. First-strand cDNA for TCR alpha and beta chains was synthesized from specific primers in the conserved constant-segment region. To control for contamination, each cDNA library was double barcoded with a SMART-Mk sample barcode plus Illumina barcodes. TruSeq adapter sequences along with Illumina sample barcodes were introduced in two successive PCR steps. The TCR alpha and beta cDNA libraries were sequenced on the Illumina HiSeq platform using custom primers. Per the source publication's procedure: Unique molecular identifiers were extracted from raw reads with MiGEC, and CDR3 positions were determined with MiXCR. Recombination models were inferred per individual with the repgenHMM and IGoR tools using an EM algorithm. Shared clonotypes were analyzed with the tcR package in R, and sharing was normalized by the product of cloneset sizes. Out-of-frame nonproductive sequences were analyzed to study raw recombination free of thymic and clonal selection effects. The raw public data were reprocessed by TCRdb itself: fastp quality trimming at Q25, MiXCR clonotype calling, in-frame beta chains only. Identical CDR3 protein sequences are pooled into one entry, listed with their most common genes and DNA. It is TCRdb's table, rather than the study itself, that gives the V and J calls and clone size. Across this sample there are about 530,000 distinct CDR3 sequences, with 20% to 25% seen only once. Clones ranked in the top ten supply 0.48% of the sample.

Via the germline V gene, CDR1 is SGHRS and CDR2 YFSETQ. Trimming removed 4 bases from V and 5 bases from J, leaving 8 bases between the germline ends. The CDR3 numbers 12 residues from cysteine through phenylalanine. Solely the CDR3 DNA is kept, with 36 bases framed from the first base. This clonotype was recorded many times. Its antigen is still unknown. Qualities for individual bases were not recorded, and no much larger clone is one base off. Every donor was a healthy Caucasian. The twin cohort consisted of three pairs of female monozygotic twins, all aged 18 to 29 years. Positive isolation kits from Invitrogen were used to isolate CD4+ and CD8+ T cell populations. This same sample was also taken into another study, of yellow fever vaccine responses in identical twins. That second publication adds: According to the authors, the vaccine-induced T cell response in identical twins seemed to be partly convergent and partly specific to each individual. The study precisely tracked vaccine-responding T cell clones in identical twins.

The receptor's source is a woman between 18 and 30 years old in good health. The chain is assembled from TRBV5-1 and TRBJ2-3; matching of 5 bases hints at TRBD2 as the D gene. Sequencing used CD4+ T cells sorted from blood. In nucleotides, the sequence is TGCGCCAGCAGCGCGGCGGGAGATACGCAGTATTTT. Its protein product is CASSAAGDTQYF.